A selection of T cell receptor beta chains follows, all from one sample in a study of shared clonotypes between healthy human individuals. Data came from immunoSEQ multiplex PCR; TCRdb stores just in-frame clones and leaves some out. The sample consists of about 690,000 clones, 90% of them appearing once. Sequenced: memory CD8+ T cells from PBMCs. These receptor sequences come from a young man in good health. Some clones in this sample may be carry-over from other donors' samples. Each CDR3 is given with its conserved first and last residue. The D gene is left open where the match is weak. For some rows the clone size is stated as once, few or many, or as a class when expanded; others skip it.

size,V,J,D,CDR3,DNA
.,TRBV28,TRBJ1-4,.,CASSSRLGGNEKLFF,TGTGCCAGCAGTTCGAGGTTAGGAGGGAACGAAAAACTGTTTTTT
.,TRBV28,TRBJ2-5,TRBD2,CASSLGTSGDQETQYF,TGTGCCAGCAGTTTAGGGACTAGCGGGGATCAAGAGACCCAGTACTTC
.,TRBV29-1,TRBJ2-5,TRBD1,CSVNGQGKETQYF,TGCAGCGTCAACGGACAGGGAAAAGAGACCCAGTACTTC
few,TRBV15,TRBJ2-7,TRBD1,CATGTGKGSYEQYF,TGTGCCACCGGGACAGGGAAGGGCTCCTACGAGCAGTACTTC
.,TRBV7-9,TRBJ2-6,.,CASSLATANVLTF,TGTGCCAGCAGCTTAGCCACGGCCAACGTCCTGACTTTC
.,TRBV18,TRBJ2-7,.,CASSRSPRPYEQYF,TGTGCCAGCTCCAGGTCCCCCCGACCCTACGAGCAGTACTTC
.,TRBV7-3,TRBJ2-1,TRBD2,CASSLTAGTSGPNEQFF,TGTGCCAGCAGCTTAACGGCCGGGACTAGCGGCCCCAATGAGCAGTTCTTC
.,TRBV7-9,TRBJ1-4,.,CASSAGRLIATNEKLFF,TGTGCCAGCAGCGCGGGACGGCTAATTGCAACTAATGAAAAACTGTTTTTT
.,TRBV5-1,TRBJ2-7,.,CASSLDGGGGEQYF,TGCGCCAGCAGCTTGGACGGAGGTGGAGGTGAGCAGTACTTC
.,TRBV15,TRBJ2-1,.,CATSTNRGGTYNEQFF,TGTGCCACCAGCACAAATAGGGGAGGAACCTACAATGAGCAGTTCTTC
.,TRBV9,TRBJ2-7,TRBD1,CASSVGQGPYEQYF,TGTGCCAGCAGCGTAGGACAGGGCCCCTACGAGCAGTACTTC
.,TRBV6-1,TRBJ2-7,.,CASRDSPYEQYF,TGTGCCAGCCGGGACTCCCCCTACGAGCAGTACTTC
.,TRBV7-9,TRBJ2-5,.,CASSLRGVETQYF,TGTGCCAGCAGCTTAAGGGGTGTAGAGACCCAGTACTTC
.,TRBV19,TRBJ2-7,.,CASSIGQGIHEQYF,TGTGCCAGTAGTATAGGGCAGGGAATCCACGAGCAGTACTTC
.,TRBV19,TRBJ1-1,.,CASSNGAAGNKAFF,TGTGCCAGTAGCAATGGCGCGGCAGGGAATAAAGCTTTCTTT
once,TRBV28,TRBJ2-1,.,CASSSLDPAVSYNEQFF,TGTGCCAGCAGTTCATTGGATCCAGCGGTCTCCTACAATGAGCAGTTCTTC
.,TRBV5-1,TRBJ2-1,.,CASLPASTGSYNEQFF,TGCGCCAGCCTTCCGGCTAGCACCGGCTCCTACAATGAGCAGTTCTTC
.,TRBV11-2,TRBJ2-1,TRBD2,CASSYNLAGGYNEQFF,TGTGCCAGCAGCTACAATCTAGCGGGAGGGTACAATGAGCAGTTCTTC
.,TRBV29-1,TRBJ2-3,.,CSVEEGPTDTQYF,TGCAGCGTTGAAGAGGGGCCCACAGATACGCAGTATTTT
.,TRBV15,TRBJ2-1,TRBD1,CATSRGTGNEQFF,TGTGCCACCAGCAGAGGGACAGGGAATGAGCAGTTCTTC
few,TRBV4-1,TRBJ1-4,.,CASSQAGTPREKLFF,TGCGCCAGCAGCCAAGCCGGGACCCCAAGGGAAAAACTGTTTTTT
once,TRBV7-6,TRBJ2-5,TRBD1,CASSLGQGETQYF,TGTGCCAGCAGCTTGGGACAGGGAGAGACCCAGTACTTC
.,TRBV6-5,TRBJ2-5,.,CASSYGPVRGLETQYF,TGTGCCAGCAGTTACGGTCCGGTTAGGGGCTTAGAGACCCAGTACTTC
once,TRBV7-9,TRBJ2-1,TRBD2,CASSGLAGATPSYNEQFF,TGTGCCAGCAGTGGCTTAGCGGGAGCCACCCCCTCCTACAATGAGCAGTTCTTC
.,TRBV19,TRBJ2-2,TRBD1,CASSIDRGAGELFF,TGTGCCAGTAGTATCGACAGGGGGGCCGGGGAGCTGTTTTTT
.,TRBV2,TRBJ1-2,TRBD1,CASSEAGDRPDYGYTF,TGTGCCAGCAGTGAAGCTGGGGACAGACCTGATTATGGCTACACCTTC
.,TRBV7-3,TRBJ2-3,TRBD1,CASSSRQGGTDTQYF,TGTGCCAGCAGCTCCCGACAGGGGGGCACAGATACGCAGTATTTT
.,TRBV7-9,TRBJ2-7,.,CASSLVSFATYEQYF,TGTGCCAGCAGCTTAGTATCTTTTGCGACCTACGAGCAGTACTTC
once,TRBV5-6,TRBJ2-7,.,CASTSWERVNEQYF,TGTGCCAGCACCTCTTGGGAAAGGGTAAACGAGCAGTACTTC
.,TRBV28,TRBJ2-2,.,CASSSTGELFF,TGTGCCAGCAGTAGCACCGGGGAGCTGTTTTTT
.,TRBV25-1,TRBJ2-7,.,CASSTSYEQYF,TGTGCCAGCAGTACGTCCTACGAGCAGTACTTC
.,TRBV27,TRBJ2-2,TRBD1,CASSLSKGTGGVTGELFF,TGTGCCAGCAGTTTATCGAAGGGGACAGGGGGTGTCACCGGGGAGCTGTTTTTT
once,TRBV27,TRBJ2-7,.,CASSFSVSAVGEQYF,TGTGCCAGCAGTTTTAGTGTCTCGGCCGTGGGGGAGCAGTACTTC
.,TRBV1,TRBJ2-6,.,CTSRYTSLCTRANVLTF,TGCACCAGCAGGTATACGAGTTTGTGCACACGGGCCAACGTCCTGACTTTC
.,TRBV14,TRBJ1-1,.,CASSQGIVRLNTEAFF,TGTGCCAGCAGCCAAGGGATAGTCCGGTTGAACACTGAAGCTTTCTTT
once,TRBV9,TRBJ2-1,.,CASSVEVGLNRWEQFF,TGTGCCAGCAGCGTAGAAGTGGGACTCAATAGGTGGGAGCAGTTCTTC
.,TRBV6-5,TRBJ1-5,.,CASSYALHSNQPQHF,TGTGCCAGCAGTTACGCCCTTCATAGCAATCAGCCCCAGCATTTT
.,TRBV10-2,TRBJ2-7,.,CASCGSPGEQYF,TGCGCCAGCTGTGGGTCCCCCGGCGAGCAGTACTTC
.,TRBV27,TRBJ1-3,.,CASSLSGGIGNTIYF,TGTGCCAGCAGTTTATCCGGGGGGATAGGAAACACCATATATTTT
.,TRBV27,TRBJ2-3,TRBD2,CASSPYLTSGIPDTQYF,TGTGCCAGCAGTCCATACCTCACTAGCGGGATCCCAGATACGCAGTATTTT
once,TRBV4-1,TRBJ2-1,TRBD2,CASSQGDLAGVGNEQFF,TGCGCCAGCAGCCAGGGTGATCTAGCGGGAGTAGGAAATGAGCAGTTCTTC
.,TRBV6-7,TRBJ1-2,.,CASSSQEGYGHTF,TGTGCCAGCAGTTCTCAGGAGGGCTATGGCCACACCTTC
.,TRBV5-4,TRBJ1-1,.,CASSLLDFSTEAFF,TGTGCCAGCAGCTTGCTAGATTTCAGCACTGAAGCTTTCTTT
.,TRBV5-4,TRBJ1-1,.,CASKSENTEAFF,TGTGCCAGTAAAAGTGAGAACACTGAAGCTTTCTTT
.,TRBV7-8,TRBJ2-3,.,CASTPQGGLARFTDTQYF,TGTGCCAGCACCCCTCAGGGGGGGCTAGCTAGGTTCACAGATACGCAGTATTTT
.,TRBV6-1,TRBJ2-2,.,CASSERPGTGELFF,TGTGCCAGCAGTGAAAGGCCCGGCACCGGGGAGCTGTTTTTT
.,TRBV7-8,TRBJ1-1,.,CASRATTRAYTLNTEAFF,TGTGCCAGCAGGGCAACGACCCGGGCCTACACGCTGAACACTGAAGCTTTCTTT
.,TRBV29-1,TRBJ1-2,.,CSVGTDDYGYTF,TGCAGCGTTGGGACAGATGACTATGGCTACACCTTC
.,TRBV25-1,TRBJ1-5,TRBD1,CASSAGGGQPQHF,TGTGCCAGCAGTGCAGGGGGCGGTCAGCCCCAGCATTTT
.,TRBV11-1,TRBJ2-7,.,CASSLGETYEQYF,TGTGCCAGCAGCTTAGGCGAGACTTACGAGCAGTACTTC
.,TRBV12-5,TRBJ1-1,.,CASGLGRTTEAFF,TGTGCTAGTGGTTTAGGACGGACGACTGAAGCTTTCTTT
once,TRBV15,TRBJ1-1,.,CATSSVWGYTEAFF,TGTGCCACCAGCAGTGTGTGGGGCTACACTGAAGCTTTCTTT
.,TRBV27,TRBJ2-3,.,CASSFGPGGTQYF,TGTGCCAGCAGTTTTGGACCCGGCGGTACGCAGTATTTT
.,TRBV9,TRBJ2-7,TRBD2,CASSVGASGSYEQYF,TGTGCCAGCAGCGTAGGAGCTAGCGGGAGCTACGAGCAGTACTTC
.,TRBV15,TRBJ1-5,.,CATRDRYSNQPQHF,TGTGCCACCAGAGACAGATATAGCAATCAGCCCCAGCATTTT